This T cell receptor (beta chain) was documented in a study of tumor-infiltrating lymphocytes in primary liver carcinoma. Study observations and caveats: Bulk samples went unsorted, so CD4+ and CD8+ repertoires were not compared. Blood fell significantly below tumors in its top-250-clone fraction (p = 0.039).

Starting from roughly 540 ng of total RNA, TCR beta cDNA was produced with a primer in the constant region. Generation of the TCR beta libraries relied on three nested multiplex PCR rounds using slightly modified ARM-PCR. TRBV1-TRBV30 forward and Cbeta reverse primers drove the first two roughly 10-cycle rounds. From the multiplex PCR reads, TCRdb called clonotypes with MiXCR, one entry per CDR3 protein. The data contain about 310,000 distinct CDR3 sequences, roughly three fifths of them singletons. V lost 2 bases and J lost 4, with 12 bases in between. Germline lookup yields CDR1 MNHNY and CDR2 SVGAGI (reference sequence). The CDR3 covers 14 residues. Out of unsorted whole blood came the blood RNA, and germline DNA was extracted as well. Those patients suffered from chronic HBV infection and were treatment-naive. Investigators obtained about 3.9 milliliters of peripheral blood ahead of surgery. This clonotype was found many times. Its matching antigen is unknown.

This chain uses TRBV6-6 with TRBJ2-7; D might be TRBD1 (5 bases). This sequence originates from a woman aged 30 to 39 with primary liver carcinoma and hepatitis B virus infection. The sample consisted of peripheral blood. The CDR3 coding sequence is TGTGCCAGCAGTTACCCGTCTCGGACATACGAGCAGTACTTC. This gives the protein CASSYPSRTYEQYF.